This T cell receptor (beta chain) originates from a study of cytomegalovirus exposure and HLA in healthy donors. Study overall: It was reported in a later analysis that the 120 or so validation repertoires used the same platform as the approximately 600 first-cohort repertoires.

Comments on this clone: Its target is not known.

Only in-frame clones appear in the TCRdb table, and some are missing; sequencing was by immunoSEQ multiplex PCR. The sample comprises 75,000 to 85,000 clones, about nine tenths of which are singletons, and approximately 2% rests with the top ten. V lost 0 bases to trimming and J lost 1 base; unmatched junction nucleotides: 3. CDR3 length equals 16 residues. From germline, CDR1 is LGHNA and CDR2 YNFKEQ. General observations from the study: Specific recognition of CMV antigens was confirmed in vitro for three chains (all CMV-associated). Subsequent analysis of the approximately 110 validation repertoires found a tendency for first-cohort TCR clusters to co-occur.

This rearrangement joins TRBV4-2 to TRBJ2-4; 7 positions match TRBD1. The source material was PBMCs. The sequence came from a man aged 25 to 40 in good health and CMV-seronegative. DNA for the CDR3: TGTGCCAGCAGCCAAGATTTCAGGGGGGCCAAAAACATTCAGTACTTC. This encodes CASSQDFRGAKNIQYF.